This record covers a single TCR beta chain. CDR1 is MNHNS and CDR2 is SASEGT in the germline V gene. V lost 1 base to trimming and J lost 6 bases; unmatched junction nucleotides: 4. This CDR3 region has 15 residues. The record originates from a study of identical twins. TCRdb itself ran the 5' RACE reads through MiXCR, one entry per CDR3 protein. This table holds hundreds of thousands of distinct CDR3 sequences, 5.5% to 7.5% found once. The V gene is TRBV6-1, the J gene TRBJ1-4, with 8 bases fitting TRBD1. Sequenced input: naive T cells sorted from blood. The source is a man aged 18-30 years in good health. The CDR3, as DNA: TGTGCCAGCAGTGAAGGGACAGGGTCGGATGAAAAACTGTTTTTT. It codes for CASSEGTGSDEKLFF.